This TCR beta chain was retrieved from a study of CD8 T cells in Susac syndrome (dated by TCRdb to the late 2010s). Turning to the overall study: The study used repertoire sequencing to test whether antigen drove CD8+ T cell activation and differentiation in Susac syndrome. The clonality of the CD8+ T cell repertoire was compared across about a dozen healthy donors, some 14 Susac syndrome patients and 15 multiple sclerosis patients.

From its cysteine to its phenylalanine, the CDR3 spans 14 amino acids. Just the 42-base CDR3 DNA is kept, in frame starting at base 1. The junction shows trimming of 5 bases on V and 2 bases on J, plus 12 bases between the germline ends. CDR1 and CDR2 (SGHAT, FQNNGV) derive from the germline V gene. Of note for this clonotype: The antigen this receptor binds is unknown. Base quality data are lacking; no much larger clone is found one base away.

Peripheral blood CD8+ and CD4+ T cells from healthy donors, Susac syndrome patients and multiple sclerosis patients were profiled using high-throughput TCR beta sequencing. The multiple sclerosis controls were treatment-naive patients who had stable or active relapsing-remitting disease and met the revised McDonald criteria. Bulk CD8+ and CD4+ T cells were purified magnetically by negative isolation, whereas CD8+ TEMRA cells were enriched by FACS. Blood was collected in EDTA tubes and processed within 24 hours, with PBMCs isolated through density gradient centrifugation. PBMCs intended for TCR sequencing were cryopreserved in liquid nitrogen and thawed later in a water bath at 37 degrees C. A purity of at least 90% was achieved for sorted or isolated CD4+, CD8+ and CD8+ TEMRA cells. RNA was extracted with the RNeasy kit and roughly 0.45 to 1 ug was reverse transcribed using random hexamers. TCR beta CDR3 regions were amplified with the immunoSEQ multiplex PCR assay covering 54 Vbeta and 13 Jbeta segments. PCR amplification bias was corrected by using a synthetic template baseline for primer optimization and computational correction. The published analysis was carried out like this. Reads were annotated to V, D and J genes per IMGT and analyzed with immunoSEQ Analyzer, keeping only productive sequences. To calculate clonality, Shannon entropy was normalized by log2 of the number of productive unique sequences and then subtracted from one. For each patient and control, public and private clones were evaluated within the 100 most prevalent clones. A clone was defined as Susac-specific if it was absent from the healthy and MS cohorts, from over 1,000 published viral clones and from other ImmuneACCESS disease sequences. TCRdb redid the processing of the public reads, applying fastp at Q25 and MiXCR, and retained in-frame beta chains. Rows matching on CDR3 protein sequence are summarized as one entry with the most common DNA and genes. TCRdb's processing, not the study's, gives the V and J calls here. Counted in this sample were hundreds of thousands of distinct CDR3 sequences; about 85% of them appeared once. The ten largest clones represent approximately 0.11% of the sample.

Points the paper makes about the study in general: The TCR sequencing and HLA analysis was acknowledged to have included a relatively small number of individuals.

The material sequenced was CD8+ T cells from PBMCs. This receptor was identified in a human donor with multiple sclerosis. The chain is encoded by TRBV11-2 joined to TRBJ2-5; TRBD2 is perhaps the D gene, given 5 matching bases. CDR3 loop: CASSPWSGQETQYF. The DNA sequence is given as TGTGCCAGCAGCCCCTGGTCGGGGCAAGAGACCCAGTACTTC.